Reported below is one T cell receptor beta chain. Its antigen is unknown. The source of the sample is a study of identifying expanded T cells in peripheral blood. Study results and limitations: Differentially abundant clones: roughly 1.2 between replicates, 16.4 at around 14 days, less than 25 at four. Across healthy donors, higher total template counts meant significantly greater roughly two-week count variance.

Using immunoSEQ multiplex PCR, the repertoire was profiled, and TCRdb retains in-frame clones only, with some absent. The sample yields around 94,000 clones, around 89% seen once. Trimming took off 4 bases at V and 8 bases at J, with 12 bases between the two ends. This CDR3 comprises 12 residues. From germline, CDR1 is SQVTM and CDR2 ANQGSEA. Sequencing was carried out using blood. This receptor was taken from a person aged 18 to 75 in good health. The rearrangement links TRBV29-1 to TRBJ2-1, with D perhaps matching TRBD2 (6 bases). CDR3 coding DNA: TGCAGCGTTGGGGACGGGAGCGATGAGCAGTTCTTC. Encoded protein: CSVGDGSDEQFF.